This T cell receptor (beta chain) emerged from a study of cytomegalovirus exposure and HLA in healthy donors. The PCR employed 60 Vbeta primers together with 13 Jbeta primers. The assay was immunoSEQ multiplex PCR, and TCRdb's table has in-frame clones only and misses some. The sample holds 200,000 or so clones; roughly 87% are singletons and the top ten take around 0.21%. Study results and caveats: It was likely that a cluster of highly shared sequence variants was a sequencing artifact. As a later analysis revealed, the rate of TCR association differed by HLA locus, with DRB1 most and HLA-C fewest.

Of note for this clone: Its matching antigen is unknown. Additional DNA sequences in this sample encode the identical CDR3.

This CDR3 is built from 11 residues. Germline V gene lookup returns CDR1 MNHNS and CDR2 SASEGT. Trimming cost V 5 bases and J 7 bases; bases outside gene matches: 1. The clonotype originates from a girl under three years old in good health and CMV-seronegative. J is TRBJ1-1 and V is TRBV6-1; 7 nucleotides agree with TRBD1. The sequenced material came from PBMCs. The CDR3 here is CASSYRGEAFF. As DNA, the CDR3 is TGTGCCAGCAGTTACAGGGGTGAAGCTTTCTTT.